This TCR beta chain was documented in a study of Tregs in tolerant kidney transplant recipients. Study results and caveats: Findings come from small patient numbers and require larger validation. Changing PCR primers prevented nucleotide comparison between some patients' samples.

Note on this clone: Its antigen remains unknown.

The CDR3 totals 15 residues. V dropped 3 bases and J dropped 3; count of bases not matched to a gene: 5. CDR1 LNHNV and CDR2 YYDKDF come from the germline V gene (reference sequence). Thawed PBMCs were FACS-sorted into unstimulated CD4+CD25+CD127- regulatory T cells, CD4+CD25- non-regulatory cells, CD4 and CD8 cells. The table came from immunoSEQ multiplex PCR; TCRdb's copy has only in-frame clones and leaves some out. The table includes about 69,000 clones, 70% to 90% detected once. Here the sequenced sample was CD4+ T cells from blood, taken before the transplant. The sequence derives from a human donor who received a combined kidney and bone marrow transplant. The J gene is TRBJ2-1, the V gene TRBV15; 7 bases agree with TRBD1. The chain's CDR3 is CATSSGQVNYNEQFF. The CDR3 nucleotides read TGTGCCACCAGCAGCGGACAGGTCAACTACAATGAGCAGTTCTTC. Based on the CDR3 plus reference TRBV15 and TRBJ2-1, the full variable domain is DAMVIQNPRYQVTQFGKPVTLSCSQTLNHNVMYWYQQKSSQAPKLLFHYYDKDFNNEADTPDNFQSRRPNTSFCFLDIRSPGLGDTAMYLCATSSGQVNYNEQFFGPGTRLTVL.